This entry lists 23 T cell receptor beta chains sequenced from one sample in a study of blood T cell repertoires in COVID-19. TCRdb's copy holds only in-frame clones and misses some; the assay was immunoSEQ multiplex PCR. The top ten hold roughly 1% of the sample, which has roughly 300,000 clones, 87% seen once. The sequencing sample was made of PBMCs or T cells enriched from blood (not recorded which). These receptors were taken from a woman younger than 45 who had recovered from COVID-19.

CDR3 protein: CASSFGQGYEQYF. CDR3 coding DNA: TGTGCCAGCAGCTTCGGACAGGGCTACGAGCAGTACTTC. This sequence joins TRBV11-2 and TRBJ2-7; 8 bases match TRBD1. Trimming removed 3 bases from V and 3 bases from J; junction bases left unmatched: 1. Germline values: CDR1 SGHAT, CDR2 FQNNGV. This CDR3 is 13 amino acids long.

The chain uses TRBV13 and TRBJ1-6, with 9 nucleotides matching TRBD1. The junction had 22 bases not matched to a gene; V was cut back by 4 bases and J by 6 bases. Germline V lookup: CDR1 PRHDT, CDR2 FYEKMQ (reference sequence). The CDR3 has 21 amino acids. CDR3 in DNA: TGTGCCAGCAGCTCGCCCTATCCGGGACAGGGAACGTCGAAAGGTAATTCACCCCTCCACTTT. Translation: CASSSPYPGQGTSKGNSPLHF.

V is TRBV7-9 and J is TRBJ1-2; weak D call: TRBD1 (6 bases). The germline V gene has CDR1 SEHNR and CDR2 FQNEAQ (reference sequence). V lost 0 bases to trimming and J lost 2 bases, with 10 bases between them. The CDR3 sequence is 15 residues long. The CDR3 sequence is CASSLAGHPNYGYTF. The DNA of the CDR3 is TGTGCCAGCAGCTTAGCGGGACACCCGAACTATGGCTACACCTTC.

The chain couples TRBV6-5 to TRBJ1-1; the D gene is possibly TRBD1 (5 bases). The V end lost 2 bases, the J end lost 7 bases, and 8 bases lay between the germline ends. Germline CDR1 reads MNHEY; CDR2 reads SVGAGI. CDR3 length: 12 amino acids. Here the CDR3 reads CASSYRGLEAFF. CDR3 sequence (DNA): TGTGCCAGCAGTTACAGGGGCCTTGAAGCTTTCTTT.

This chain links TRBV6-2 or TRBV6-3 with TRBJ1-5; 8 nucleotides line up with TRBD1. The V gene end was trimmed by 5 bases and the J gene end by 0 bases; junction bases not matched to a gene: 6. The CDR3 extends over 16 amino acids. Germline V lookup: CDR1 MNHEY, CDR2 SVGEGT. CDR3 amino acids: CASSTRGPVSNQPQHF. In DNA, the CDR3 is TGTGCCAGCAGTACCAGGGGGCCGGTTAGCAATCAGCCCCAGCATTTT.

The V gene is TRBV7-6, the J gene TRBJ2-1; 12 nucleotides match TRBD2. V shed 5 bases and J 7 bases; nucleotides not matched to a gene: 9. Germline values: CDR1 SGHVS, CDR2 FNYEAQ. The CDR3 sequence is 16 residues long. CDR3 DNA sequence: TGTGCCAGCAGCCGGACTGGACTAGCGGGGTTAAATGAGCAGTTCTTC. Protein product: CASSRTGLAGLNEQFF.

The chain uses TRBV28 and TRBJ2-7; tentatively, D is TRBD1 (6 bases). Germline CDR1 reads MDHEN; CDR2 reads SYDVKM. V lost 4 bases and J 6 bases, leaving 10 bases between the germline ends. The length of the CDR3 is 12 residues. The DNA of the CDR3 is TGTGCCAGCAGTTCAGGGGCGGGCGAGCAGTACTTC. Its translation: CASSSGAGEQYF.

This chain joins TRBV5-1 and TRBJ2-2, with D uncertain. Trimming took off 1 base at V and 0 bases at J, with 7 bases between the two ends. Germline assignment: CDR1 SGHRS and CDR2 YFSETQ. The CDR3 extends over 15 amino acids. CDR3 in amino acids: CASSLLQPNTGELFF. CDR3 sequence (DNA): TGCGCCAGCAGCTTGTTACAGCCGAACACCGGGGAGCTGTTTTTT.

The chain is built from TRBV20-1 and TRBJ2-5, with D tentatively TRBD2 (6 bases). This CDR3 spans 11 amino acids. From germline, CDR1 is DFQATT and CDR2 SNEGSKA (reference sequence). The V end was cut by 6 bases, the J end by 1 base, with 6 bases between. This chain's CDR3 is CSAGSQETQYF. CDR3 bases: TGCAGTGCCGGGAGCCAAGAGACCCAGTACTTC.

This clone came up once. This chain joins TRBV11-2 and TRBJ2-7; 7 bases align to TRBD2. Per the germline V gene, CDR1 is SGHAT and CDR2 is FQNNGV. This CDR3 is built from 17 residues. V was pared by 3 bases and J by 3 bases, with 14 bases of the junction left unmatched. CDR3 amino acids: CASSFSGRAGDNYEQYF. Here the CDR3 DNA reads TGTGCCAGCAGCTTCAGTGGGAGGGCAGGTGACAACTACGAGCAGTACTTC.

This chain joins TRBV15 and TRBJ1-2; 9 bases line up with TRBD1. Per the germline V gene, CDR1 is LNHNV and CDR2 is YYDKDF (reference sequence). V was clipped by 5 bases and J by 4 bases; unmatched bases: 11. CDR3 length equals 16 residues. The CDR3 region has the DNA TGTGCCACCAGCCCGTACGAGGGGACAGGGCCCTATGGCTACACCTTC. Encoded protein: CATSPYEGTGPYGYTF.

The genes are TRBV5-1 and TRBJ1-2; 8 bases line up with TRBD1. Germline-derived CDR1 and CDR2 are SGHRS and YFSETQ. V shed 1 base and J 6 bases; nucleotides not matched to a gene: 5. The CDR3 totals 14 residues. The CDR3, as DNA: TGCGCCAGCAGCTTGTGGGGGGGACAGGATGGCTACACCTTC. This codes for CASSLWGGQDGYTF.

The CDR3 spells CSVAPAGNEKLFF. CDR3 nucleotides: TGCAGCGTGGCGCCGGCGGGTAATGAAAAACTGTTTTTT. This sequence joins TRBV29-1 and TRBJ1-4; D remains ambiguous. The CDR3 is 13 amino acids. Between the trimmed V and J ends, which lost 6 bases and 4 bases, there was a span of 12 bases. CDR1 is SQVTM and CDR2 is ANQGSEA in the germline V gene.

V usage is TRBV9 and J usage is TRBJ1-2, with 10 bases identical to TRBD1. CDR3 length: 16 amino acids. J gave up 4 bases and V 5 bases, and 11 bases lay outside the gene matches. Germline CDR1 SGDLS, CDR2 YYNGEE. CDR3 region: CASSLSWDRGGYGYTF. The CDR3 DNA follows: TGTGCCAGCAGTTTGTCCTGGGACAGGGGTGGCTATGGCTACACCTTC.

V gene TRBV30 combines with J gene TRBJ2-5; maybe TRBD2 (6 bases). The length of the CDR3 is 17 residues. Trimming cost V 5 bases and J 7 bases, with 29 bases left between them. Germline V gives CDR1 GTSNPN, CDR2 SVGIG (reference sequence). The chain's CDR3 is CAWQNPIGLPLVWTQYF. The CDR3 coding sequence is TGTGCCTGGCAGAACCCTATAGGACTACCCCTCGTTTGGACCCAGTACTTC.

This chain joins TRBV4-3 and TRBJ1-3, with D unresolved. The CDR3 spans 16 residues. CDR1 is LGHNA and CDR2 is YSLEER in the germline V gene. V lost 4 bases and J lost 2, with 15 bases in between. The CDR3: CASSRAAGFTGNTIYF. DNA for the CDR3: TGCGCCAGCAGCCGAGCCGCGGGGTTTACTGGAAACACCATATATTTT.

This chain uses TRBV21-1 with TRBJ1-3; the table's D call TRBD1 went unverified against the DNA. TRBV21-1 is termed a pseudogene. The length of the CDR3 is 14 residues. The CDR3 region is CASSLGGQGNTIYF. CDR3 bases: TGTGCCAGCAGCTTAGGGGGCCAGGGAAACACCATATATTTT.

The chain couples TRBV28 to TRBJ1-1, with TRBD1 matching over 11 bases. Trimming cost V 6 bases and J 1 base; bases outside gene matches: 28. In germline, CDR1 is MDHEN, CDR2 SYDVKM. This CDR3 is 23 amino acids long. The CDR3 nucleotides are TGTGCCAGCAGCCGAATGTTGGACAGGGGGCGAGCCAACCCGCGAATGGGGAACACTGAAGCTTTCTTT. It specifies CASSRMLDRGRANPRMGNTEAFF.

This clone showed up just a few times. The V and J genes are TRBV28 and TRBJ1-3; no definite D call. With 10 bases removed from V and 8 bases from J, the gap between germline ends came to 15 bases. In germline, CDR1 is MDHEN, CDR2 SYDVKM. The CDR3 consists of 12 residues. The CDR3 DNA reads TGTGCCACCTCGGTAGGGAGAGACACCATATATTTT. It is translated as CATSVGRDTIYF.

The V and J genes are TRBV6-5 and TRBJ1-4; no reliable D call. Deletions cut 9 bases from V and 0 bases from J, with 11 bases between. The germline CDR1 and CDR2 sequences are MNHEY and SVGAGI. This CDR3 has 14 amino acids. The CDR3 nucleotides are TGTGCCAGTAAACCGAGTACAACTAATGAAAAACTGTTTTTT. As protein: CASKPSTTNEKLFF.

V and J are TRBV11-1 and TRBJ2-5; D remains ambiguous. Germline CDR1 is SGHAT and CDR2 is FQDESV (reference sequence). CDR3 length: 15 amino acids. Trimming shortened V by 5 bases and J by 1 base, and 14 bases separated the two germline ends. The DNA of the CDR3 is TGTGCCAGCAGCCCCACCCGACTGCTCCAAGAGACCCAGTACTTC. Translation: CASSPTRLLQETQYF.

The chain employs TRBV2 and TRBJ2-5; D possibly corresponds to TRBD2 (6 bases). From germline, CDR1 is SNHLY and CDR2 FYNNEI. Trimming shortened V by 6 bases and J by 4 bases, and 21 bases separated the two germline ends. This CDR3 comprises 16 residues. The CDR3 spells CASRRTNMGGRETQYF. The CDR3 DNA reads as TGTGCCAGCAGGCGGACTAACATGGGGGGACGAGAGACCCAGTACTTC. Filled out from reference TRBV2 and TRBJ2-5, the complete variable domain reads EPEVTQTPSHQVTQMGQEVILRCVPISNHLYFYWYRQILGQKVEFLVSFYNNEISEKSEIFDDQFSVERPDGSNFTLKIRSTKLEDSAMYFCASRRTNMGGRETQYFGPGTRLLVL.

The chain employs TRBV5-1 and TRBJ2-3; the match to TRBD2 covers 12 bases. The CDR3 sequence is 17 residues long. With V trimmed by 0 bases and J by 1 base, 3 bases remained unmatched. Germline V CDR1 and CDR2: SGHRS, YFSETQ. The CDR3 nucleotides are TGCGCCAGCAGCTTGGGGACTAGCGGGGTTGGCACAGATACGCAGTATTTT. Encoded protein: CASSLGTSGVGTDTQYF. Supplemented by reference TRBV5-1 and TRBJ2-3, the full variable domain reads KAGVTQTPRYLIKTRGQQVTLSCSPISGHRSVSWYQQTPGQGLQFLFEYFSETQRNKGNFPGRFSGRQFSNSRSEMNVSTLELGDSALYLCASSLGTSGVGTDTQYFGPGTRLTVL.